Each of the 14 T cell receptor beta chains below was sequenced from the same sample in a study of T cell repertoires in cytomegalovirus infection. TCRdb re-called the reads through MiXCR, storing one row per CDR3 protein. The sample gives 150,000 or so distinct CDR3 sequences, about 6% of which show up once; approximately 18% is in the top ten. The sequencing input was PBMCs. These receptor sequences come from a human donor in good health (CMV status not recorded). Some clones in this sample may be carry-over from other donors' samples.

CDR3 in amino acids: CASRDGTSSRDNEQFF. DNA for the CDR3: TGTGCCAGCAGAGACGGGACAAGTTCGAGGGACAATGAGCAGTTCTTC. This chain links TRBV7-8 with TRBJ2-1; a possible D gene is TRBD1 (6 bases). In germline, CDR1 is SGHVS, CDR2 FQNEAQ. CDR3 size: 16 residues. V lost 6 bases, J lost 5 bases, and 20 bases lay in between.

This clonotype was detected many times. This chain connects TRBV7-2 to TRBJ1-1; D unclear. CDR1 and CDR2 (germline): SGHTA, FQGNSA. V lost 2 bases and J 5 bases, leaving 6 bases between the germline ends. CDR3 length: 12 amino acids. CDR3 in amino acids: CASSLLGTEAFF. The CDR3 DNA sequence: TGTGCCAGCAGCTTATTGGGGACTGAAGCTTTCTTT.

This clonotype was detected ten times or more. The chain links TRBV7-2 to TRBJ2-6, with 9 positions matching TRBD1. The CDR3 runs to 18 residues. Unmatched junction bases numbered 10, after V lost 3 bases and J lost 4 bases. Germline CDR1 and CDR2: SGHTA and FQGNSA. The CDR3, as DNA: TGTGCCAGCAGCTTGGGGACAGGGATTCCCGGAGGGGCCAACGTCCTGACTTTC. Encoded protein: CASSLGTGIPGGANVLTF.

This clonotype qualifies as medium-sized. The chain couples TRBV7-2 to TRBJ1-1, with a possible D match to TRBD1 (6 bases). Trimming removed 5 bases at V and 2 bases at J, with 12 bases between. CDR1 and CDR2 (germline): SGHTA, FQGNSA. This CDR3 region has 14 residues. CDR3 region: CASSLGGGNTEAFF. The CDR3 DNA is TGTGCCAGCAGCCTGGGGGGGGGCAACACTGAAGCTTTCTTT.

This clonotype was observed a few times. The V gene is TRBV7-9, the J gene TRBJ2-1; the D is unclear. Germline-derived CDR1 and CDR2 are SEHNR and FQNEAQ (reference sequence). This CDR3 comprises 12 residues. Deletions cut 11 bases from V and 5 bases from J, with 13 bases between. CDR3 DNA: TGTGCCTCGGCCTCCGGCGACAATGAGCAGTTCTTC. Translating gives CASASGDNEQFF.

The chain employs TRBV7-6 and TRBJ1-2; no clear D gene. The CDR3 length is 12 residues. With 3 bases removed from V and 4 bases from J, the gap between germline ends came to 6 bases. CDR1 and CDR2 (germline): SGHVS, FNYEAQ. The CDR3 DNA is TGTGCCAGCAGCTTTAAACCCTATGGCTACACCTTC. It is translated as CASSFKPYGYTF.

This clonotype came up many times. The chain recombines TRBV7-2 with TRBJ1-2; 8 positions agree with TRBD1. Germline values: CDR1 SGHTA, CDR2 FQGNSA. The CDR3 runs to 16 residues. J gave up 2 bases and V 1 base, and 6 bases lay outside the gene matches. DNA of the CDR3: TGTGCCAGCAGCTTAGGATCGACAGGGGCGAACTATGGCTACACCTTC. This sequence encodes CASSLGSTGANYGYTF. The full variable domain, its missing parts supplied by reference TRBV7-2 and TRBJ1-2, is GAGVSQSPSNKVTEKGKDVELRCDPISGHTALYWYRQSLGQGLEFLIYFQGNSAPDKSGLPSDRFSAERTGGSVSTLTIQRTQQEDSAVYLCASSLGSTGANYGYTFGSGTRLTVV.

V gene TRBV19 combines with J gene TRBJ2-5; a weak D match, TRBD2 (7 bases). Germline V gene data show CDR1 as LNHDA and CDR2 as SQIVND (reference sequence). CDR3 length: 12 amino acids. This chain's CDR3 is CAAAGAGETQYF. CDR3 in DNA: TGTGCAGCCGCGGGGGCAGGGGAGACCCAGTACTTC.

This clonotype was recorded at least ten times. The J gene is TRBJ1-2, the V gene TRBV5-1; 8 bases match TRBD1. V lost 2 bases and J lost 4; bases outside the gene matches: 4. CDR3 size: 14 residues. Per germline, CDR1 SGHRS and CDR2 YFSETQ. The CDR3 DNA reads as TGCGCCAGCAGCTTCGCGACAGGGGCCTATGGCTACACCTTC. Protein product: CASSFATGAYGYTF.

This clonotype was detected ten times or more. This chain connects TRBV7-2 to TRBJ2-7; 9 bases align to TRBD2. In germline, CDR1 is SGHTA, CDR2 FQGNSA. Losses at the gene ends were 1 base for V and 2 bases for J; bases not matched to a gene: 3. The CDR3 is 15 residues long. This chain's CDR3 is CASSLVLAGTYEQYF. For the CDR3, the DNA is TGTGCCAGCAGCTTAGTACTAGCGGGCACCTACGAGCAGTACTTC.

Turning to this clonotype: A read error may be the cause here, since a much bigger clone is one base away. The V call is TRBV7-9, the J call TRBJ1-1; D is uncertain. Germline values: CDR1 SEHNR, CDR2 FQNEAQ (reference sequence). This CDR3 comprises 11 residues. The CDR3 DNA is TGTTCCAGCATGCCCTCCACTGAAGCTTTCTTT. Residues: CSSMPSTEAFF.

The chain couples TRBV20-1 to TRBJ1-5, with D perhaps TRBD1 (5 bases). Between the trimmed V and J ends, which lost 3 bases and 6 bases, there was a span of 18 bases. The CDR3 loop spans 15 amino acids. The germline gives CDR1 DFQATT, CDR2 SNEGSKA (reference sequence). CDR3 region: CSARGSREYGQPQHF. As DNA, the CDR3 is TGCAGTGCTAGGGGTAGCAGGGAGTATGGTCAGCCCCAGCATTTT.

This clonotype was recorded many times. V is TRBV10-3 and J is TRBJ1-1; D not resolved. Germline V gives CDR1 ENHRY, CDR2 SYGVKD. The CDR3 runs 13 residues. V lost 2 bases and J 6 bases, leaving 10 bases between the germline ends. The CDR3 nucleotides are TGTGCCATCAGTGAGGACGGGGAGTCTGAAGCTTTCTTT. Amino acids: CAISEDGESEAFF.

This clonotype occurred a few times. This rearrangement joins TRBV7-2 to TRBJ2-3; TRBD1 might be the D (5 bases). The V gene lost 1 base and the J gene lost 2 bases, with 13 bases spanning the gap. Looked up from germline, CDR1 is SGHTA and CDR2 is FQGNSA. This CDR3 comprises 16 residues. The CDR3 here is CASSLEAQAPTDTQYF. The CDR3 DNA reads TGTGCCAGCAGCTTAGAAGCACAGGCCCCCACAGATACGCAGTATTTT. The full variable domain, its missing parts supplied by reference TRBV7-2 and TRBJ2-3, is GAGVSQSPSNKVTEKGKDVELRCDPISGHTALYWYRQSLGQGLEFLIYFQGNSAPDKSGLPSDRFSAERTGGSVSTLTIQRTQQEDSAVYLCASSLEAQAPTDTQYFGPGTRLTVL.